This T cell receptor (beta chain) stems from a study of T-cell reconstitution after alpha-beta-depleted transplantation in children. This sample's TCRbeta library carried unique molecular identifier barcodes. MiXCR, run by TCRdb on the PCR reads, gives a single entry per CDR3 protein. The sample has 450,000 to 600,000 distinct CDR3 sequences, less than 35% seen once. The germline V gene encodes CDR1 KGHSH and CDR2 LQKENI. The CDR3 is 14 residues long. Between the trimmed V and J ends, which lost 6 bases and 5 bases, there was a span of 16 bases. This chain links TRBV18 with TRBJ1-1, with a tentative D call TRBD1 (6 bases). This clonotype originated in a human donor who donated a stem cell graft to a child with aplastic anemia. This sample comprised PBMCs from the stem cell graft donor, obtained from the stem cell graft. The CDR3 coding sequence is TGTGCCAGCTCCCCTGGGCAGGGGAGAACTGAAGCTTTCTTT. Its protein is CASSPGQGRTEAFF.